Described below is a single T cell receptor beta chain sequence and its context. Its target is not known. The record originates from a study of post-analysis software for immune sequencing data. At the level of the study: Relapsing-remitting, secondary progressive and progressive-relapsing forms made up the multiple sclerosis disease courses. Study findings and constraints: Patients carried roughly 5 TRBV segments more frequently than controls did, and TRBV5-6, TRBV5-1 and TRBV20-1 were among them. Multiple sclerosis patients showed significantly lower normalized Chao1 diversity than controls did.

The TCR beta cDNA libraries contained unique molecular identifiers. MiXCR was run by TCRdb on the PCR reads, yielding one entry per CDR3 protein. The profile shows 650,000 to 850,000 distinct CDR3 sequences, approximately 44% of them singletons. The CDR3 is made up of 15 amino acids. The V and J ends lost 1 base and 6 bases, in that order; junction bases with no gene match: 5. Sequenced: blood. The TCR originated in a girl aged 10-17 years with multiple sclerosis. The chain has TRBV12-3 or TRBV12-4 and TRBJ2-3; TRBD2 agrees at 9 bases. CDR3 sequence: CASSLGIAGADTQYF. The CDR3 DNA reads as TGTGCCAGCAGTTTAGGCATAGCGGGAGCCGATACGCAGTATTTT.